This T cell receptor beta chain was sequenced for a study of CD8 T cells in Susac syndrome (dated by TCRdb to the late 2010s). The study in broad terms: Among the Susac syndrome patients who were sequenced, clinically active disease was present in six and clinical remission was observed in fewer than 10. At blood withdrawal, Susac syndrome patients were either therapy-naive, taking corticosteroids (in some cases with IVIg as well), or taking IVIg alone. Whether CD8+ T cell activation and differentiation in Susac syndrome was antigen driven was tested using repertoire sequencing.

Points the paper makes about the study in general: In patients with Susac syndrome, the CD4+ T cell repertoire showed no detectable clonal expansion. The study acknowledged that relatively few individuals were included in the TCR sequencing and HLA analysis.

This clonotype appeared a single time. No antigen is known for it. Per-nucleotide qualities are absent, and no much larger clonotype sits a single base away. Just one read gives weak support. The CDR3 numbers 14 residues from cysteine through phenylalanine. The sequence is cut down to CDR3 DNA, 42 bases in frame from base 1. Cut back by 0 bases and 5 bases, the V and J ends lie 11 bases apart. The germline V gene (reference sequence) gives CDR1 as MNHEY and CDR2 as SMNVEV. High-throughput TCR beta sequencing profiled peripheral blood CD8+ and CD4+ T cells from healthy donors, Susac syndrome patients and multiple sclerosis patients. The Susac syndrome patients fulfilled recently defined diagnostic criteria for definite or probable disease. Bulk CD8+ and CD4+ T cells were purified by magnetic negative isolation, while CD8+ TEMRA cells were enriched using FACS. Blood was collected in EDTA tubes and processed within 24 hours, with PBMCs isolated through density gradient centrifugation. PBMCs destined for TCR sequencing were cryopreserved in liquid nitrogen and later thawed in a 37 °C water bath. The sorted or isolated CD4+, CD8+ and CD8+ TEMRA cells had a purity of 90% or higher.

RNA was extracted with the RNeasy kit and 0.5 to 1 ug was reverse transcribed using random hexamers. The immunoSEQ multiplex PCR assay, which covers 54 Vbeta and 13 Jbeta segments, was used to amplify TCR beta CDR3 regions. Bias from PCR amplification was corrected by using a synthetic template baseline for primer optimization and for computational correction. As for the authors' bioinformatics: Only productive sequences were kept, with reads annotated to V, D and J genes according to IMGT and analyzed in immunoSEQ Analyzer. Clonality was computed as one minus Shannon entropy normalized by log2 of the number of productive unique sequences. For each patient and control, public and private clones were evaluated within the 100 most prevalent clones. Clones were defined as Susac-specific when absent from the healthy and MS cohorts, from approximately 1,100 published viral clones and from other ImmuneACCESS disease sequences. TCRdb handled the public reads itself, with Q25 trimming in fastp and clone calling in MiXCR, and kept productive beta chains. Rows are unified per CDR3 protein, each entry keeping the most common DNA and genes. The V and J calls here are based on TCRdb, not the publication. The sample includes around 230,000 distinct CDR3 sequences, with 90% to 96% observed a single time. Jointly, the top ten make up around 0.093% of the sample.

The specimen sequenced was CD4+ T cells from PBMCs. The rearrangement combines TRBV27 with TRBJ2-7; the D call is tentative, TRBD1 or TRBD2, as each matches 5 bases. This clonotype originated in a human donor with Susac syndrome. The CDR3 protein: CASSLSGVVHEQYF. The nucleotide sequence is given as TGTGCCAGCAGTTTATCGGGGGTTGTCCACGAGCAGTACTTC.